Presented here are 26 T cell receptor beta chains from one specimen sequenced in a study of blood T cell repertoires in COVID-19. Some clones are missing from TCRdb's copy, which holds only in-frame ones; the method was immunoSEQ multiplex PCR. Seen here are 30,000 or so clones, roughly 78% observed once, and the top ten hold 41%. The sequenced material came from peripheral blood. The source of these receptors is a man aged 80 or over with active or convalescent COVID-19.

The chain is built from TRBV11-3 and TRBJ2-1; TRBD2 might be the D (6 bases). Germline V gives CDR1 SGHNT, CDR2 YENEEA. V was cut by 5 bases and J by 0 bases, with 8 bases left in between. This CDR3 has 14 residues. CDR3 sequence (DNA): TGTGCCAGCAGCCGGGGGAGCTCCTACAATGAGCAGTTCTTC. This sequence encodes CASSRGSSYNEQFF.

CDR3 nucleotide sequence: TGTGCCAGCAGTGGTCGGGACAAAACTAATGAAAAACTGTTTTTT. Its translation is CASSGRDKTNEKLFF. This chain connects TRBV25-1 to TRBJ1-4; TRBD1 is a possible D gene (6 bases). This CDR3 contains 15 residues. The germline V gene has CDR1 MGHDK and CDR2 SYGVNS. V lost 4 bases and J lost 1, with 10 bases in between.

The chain carries TRBV6-4 and TRBJ1-1; 8 bases are shared with TRBD1. The CDR3 spans 16 residues. Trimming removed 6 bases from V and 3 bases from J; junction bases left unmatched: 12. From germline, CDR1 is MRHNA and CDR2 SNTAGT. CDR3 DNA: TGTGCCAGCAGCAGGACAGGGTCTGATTTCGACACTGAAGCTTTCTTT. Residues: CASSRTGSDFDTEAFF.

A few counts support this clone. This sequence joins TRBV5-4 and TRBJ1-2; TRBD1 agrees at 7 bases. V dropped 4 bases and J dropped 5; count of bases not matched to a gene: 5. The germline gives CDR1 SGHNT, CDR2 YYREEE (reference sequence). This CDR3 is built from 13 residues. The CDR3 spells CASSLGQLYGYTF. In DNA, the CDR3 is TGTGCCAGCAGCCTGGGACAGCTTTATGGCTACACCTTC. Complete variable domain (other parts from reference TRBV5-4 and TRBJ1-2): ETGVTQSPTHLIKTRGQQVTLRCSSQSGHNTVSWYQQALGQGPQFIFQYYREEENGRGNFPPRFSGLQFPNYSSELNVNALELDDSALYLCASSLGQLYGYTFGSGTRLTVV.

This sequence joins TRBV5-4 and TRBJ2-3; 8 nucleotides line up with TRBD2. CDR3 size: 13 residues. CDR1 is SGHNT, CDR2 YYREEE, per germline (reference sequence). Trimming took 1 base from V and 11 from J; bases not matched to a gene: 6. CDR3 loop: CASSLPSGSQQYF. CDR3 DNA: TGTGCCAGCAGCTTGCCTAGCGGGTCTCAGCAGTATTTT.

This chain connects TRBV9 to TRBJ2-1; 14 nucleotides align to TRBD2. The trim removed 4 bases at V and 10 bases at J, leaving 4 bases unmatched. Germline assignment: CDR1 SGDLS and CDR2 YYNGEE. The CDR3 runs to 14 residues. The CDR3 loop reads CASSLRLAGGEQFF. CDR3 bases: TGTGCCAGCAGCCTCCGACTAGCGGGAGGGGAGCAGTTCTTC.

The V gene is TRBV24-1, the J gene TRBJ2-1; maybe TRBD1 (6 bases). The germline CDR1 and CDR2 sequences are KGHDR and SFDVKD. The length of the CDR3 is 15 residues. The V gene lost 2 bases and the J gene lost 6 bases, with 13 bases spanning the gap. CDR3 amino acids: CATSDWTSDSNEQFF. The CDR3 region has the DNA TGTGCCACCAGTGATTGGACCTCGGACAGCAATGAGCAGTTCTTC.

CDR3 loop: CASSYSMLREHGYTF. As DNA, the CDR3 is TGTGCCAGCAGTTACTCGATGTTGAGAGAACATGGCTACACCTTC. The chain links TRBV6-5 to TRBJ1-2; D gene unclear. V lost 0 bases and J lost 6, with 14 bases in between. The length of the CDR3 is 15 residues. CDR1 and CDR2 from the germline V gene are MNHEY and SVGAGI.

Regarding this clone: A read error is possible here, since a much larger clone lies one base away. This chain joins TRBV12-3 or TRBV12-4 and TRBJ2-1; the D is unclear. The germline V and J ends were trimmed by 6 bases and 4 bases, with 4 bases remaining between them. The CDR3 runs 11 residues. The CDR3 nucleotides read TGTGCCAGCAGACTTTACAATGAGCAGTTCTTC. Translating it yields CASRLYNEQFF.

The sample holds one count of this clone. The genes are TRBV10-3 and TRBJ1-6, with TRBD1 as a possible D gene (5 bases). The germline V and J ends were trimmed by 3 bases and 5 bases, with 11 bases remaining between them. Germline CDR1 reads ENHRY; CDR2 reads SYGVKD. CDR3 length equals 15 residues. CDR3: CAISELAGNNSPLHF. The CDR3 nucleotides are TGTGCCATCAGTGAATTGGCAGGGAATAATTCACCCCTCCACTTT.

The CDR3 is CATSAAGPGSGANVLTF. The CDR3 DNA reads as TGTGCCACCAGTGCGGCGGGGCCCGGCTCTGGGGCCAACGTCCTGACTTTC. This chain connects TRBV24-1 to TRBJ2-6, with D possibly being TRBD2 (6 bases). V shed 5 bases and J shed 0 bases, with 13 bases lying between them. The CDR3 totals 17 residues. Per the germline V gene, CDR1 is KGHDR and CDR2 is SFDVKD.

The CDR3 sequence is CASSRNRVPGANVLTF. The DNA for the CDR3 is TGTGCCAGCAGCCGGAACAGGGTACCGGGGGCCAACGTCCTGACTTTC. The rearrangement links TRBV27 to TRBJ2-6; D perhaps matches TRBD1 (6 bases). Trimming shortened V by 6 bases and J by 4 bases, and 16 bases separated the two germline ends. The germline CDR1 and CDR2 sequences are MNHEY and SMNVEV (reference sequence). There are 16 residues in the CDR3.

The chain has TRBV10-3 and TRBJ2-1; possible D gene TRBD2, 6 bases. The CDR3 loop spans 13 amino acids. Germline V gives CDR1 ENHRY, CDR2 SYGVKD. Trimming removed 6 bases from V and 5 bases from J, with 11 bases in between. The CDR3 loop is CAIRAGTHNEQFF. The CDR3 bases are TGTGCCATCAGGGCCGGGACTCACAATGAGCAGTTCTTC.

J is TRBJ2-5 and V is TRBV19; 7 bases agree with TRBD2. CDR3 length: 13 residues. Germline-derived CDR1 and CDR2 are LNHDA and SQIVND (reference sequence). J lost 5 bases, V lost 3 bases, and 3 bases had no gene match. CDR3 in amino acids: CASSMGAGETQYF. For the CDR3, the DNA is TGTGCCAGTAGTATGGGAGCGGGGGAGACCCAGTACTTC.

Only a few counts were recorded for this clone. The J gene is TRBJ2-1, the V gene TRBV19, with 13 bases aligning to TRBD2. Germline-derived CDR1 and CDR2 are LNHDA and SQIVND (reference sequence). CDR3 length: 17 residues. J lost 7 bases, V lost 5 bases, and 11 bases had no gene match. The CDR3 nucleotides read TGTGCCAGTAGTCCAGGACTAGCGGGAGATAGGGTGAATGAGCAGTTCTTC. Its translation is CASSPGLAGDRVNEQFF.

The V gene is TRBV10-3, the J gene TRBJ2-1, with 7 bases that match TRBD1. The V and J ends lost 4 bases and 8 bases, in that order; junction bases with no gene match: 8. Germline CDR1 ENHRY, CDR2 SYGVKD. CDR3 length: 14 residues. The CDR3 sequence is CAISGWVGQDEQFF. As DNA, the CDR3 is TGTGCCATCAGTGGTTGGGTAGGACAGGATGAGCAGTTCTTC.

The genes are TRBV2 and TRBJ2-3; TRBD2 matches 10 bases. The length of the CDR3 is 16 residues. The trim removed 2 bases at V and 1 base at J, leaving 3 bases unmatched. Germline CDR1 is SNHLY and CDR2 is FYNNEI. The CDR3 protein is CASSELGTSGTDTQYF. In DNA form, the CDR3 reads TGTGCCAGCAGTGAATTAGGGACTAGCGGCACAGATACGCAGTATTTT.

This chain links TRBV5-1 with TRBJ2-1, with a tentative D call TRBD2 (5 bases). The CDR3 has 15 amino acids. Germline CDR1 SGHRS, CDR2 YFSETQ. Trimming left V 0 bases short and J 0 bases short, with 7 bases between. The chain's CDR3 is CASSLAGSSYNEQFF. CDR3 bases: TGCGCCAGCAGCTTGGCTGGGAGCTCCTACAATGAGCAGTTCTTC.

The chain joins TRBV6-5 to TRBJ2-7; TRBD1 aligns across 9 bases. CDR3 size: 15 residues. Germline V gives CDR1 MNHEY, CDR2 SVGAGI. Germline trimming cut 7 bases from V and 2 bases from J; bases unmatched to any gene: 9. The CDR3 DNA follows: TGTGCCAGCATCTTCATGGGACAGGGCGCCTACGAGCAGTACTTC. Residues: CASIFMGQGAYEQYF.

The chain joins TRBV7-8 to TRBJ2-3; the match to TRBD2 covers 7 bases. CDR3 length equals 16 residues. Germline assignment: CDR1 SGHVS and CDR2 FQNEAQ. After removal of 1 base from V and 0 bases from J, the junction contained 4 bases not matched to a gene. The DNA for the CDR3 is TGTGCCAGCAGCTTAGGGGCTAGCGGTAGCACAGATACGCAGTATTTT. Its translation: CASSLGASGSTDTQYF.

This clone was observed once. The V gene is TRBV19, the J gene TRBJ2-3, with D hard to call. CDR3 length: 13 amino acids. Trimming left V 2 bases short and J 6 bases short, with 9 bases between. The germline gives CDR1 LNHDA, CDR2 SQIVND (reference sequence). The DNA of the CDR3 is TGTGCCAGTAGTATAAAACACAGTGATACGCAGTATTTT. This translates into CASSIKHSDTQYF.

This clone was observed a handful of times. The rearrangement joins TRBV29-1 to TRBJ1-1, with unresolved D. Trimming stripped 6 bases from V and 5 bases from J, with 4 bases between. The CDR3 contains 9 residues. Germline CDR1 is SQVTM and CDR2 is ANQGSEA. CDR3 nucleotides: TGCAGCGTCGGTACTGAAGCTTTCTTT. Protein product: CSVGTEAFF.

The V and J genes are TRBV3-1 (or the pseudogene TRBV3-2) and TRBJ2-2; 10 nucleotides agree with TRBD2. CDR1 LGHDT and CDR2 YNNKEL come from the germline V gene (reference sequence). This CDR3 comprises 15 residues. The junction had 0 bases not matched to a gene; V was cut back by 1 base and J by 4 bases. The CDR3, as DNA: TGTGCCAGCAGCCAAGTAGCGGGAGGCACCGGGGAGCTGTTTTTT. Amino acid sequence: CASSQVAGGTGELFF.

V usage is TRBV24-1 and J usage is TRBJ2-1; TRBD2 matches 12 bases. With V trimmed by 3 bases and J by 0 bases, 2 bases remained unmatched. Germline CDR1 and CDR2: KGHDR and SFDVKD. CDR3 length: 17 amino acids. DNA of the CDR3: TGTGCCACCAGTGATCAGACTAGCGGGAGCTCCTACAATGAGCAGTTCTTC. Translated: CATSDQTSGSSYNEQFF.

The chain couples TRBV5-1 to TRBJ2-1, with 8 bases aligning to TRBD1. The CDR3 has 14 residues. Germline CDR1 and CDR2: SGHRS and YFSETQ. After removal of 0 bases from V and 8 bases from J, the junction contained 4 bases not matched to a gene. Here the CDR3 DNA reads TGCGCCAGCAGCTTGGTGACAGGGGATTATGAGCAGTTCTTC. This translates into CASSLVTGDYEQFF.

The chain couples TRBV6-4 to TRBJ2-7; TRBD1 matches 9 bases. Germline CDR1 and CDR2: MRHNA and SNTAGT. The CDR3 is made up of 14 amino acids. The J segment lost 3 bases and the V segment lost 6 bases, leaving 6 bases of the junction unmatched. DNA of the CDR3: TGTGCCAGCAGGGCCGGGACAGGGTTCTACGAGCAGTACTTC. As protein: CASRAGTGFYEQYF.